The sequence of this T cell receptor beta chain was determined in a study of identical twins. General study points: Modeled out-of-frame TCR alpha sharing in monozygotic twins fell below observed levels. Twins showed weaker excess sharing in their beta out-of-frame sequences. A cross-sectional statistical analysis, not follow-up of the same donors, supported the conclusions.

This CDR3 is 14 amino acids long. Per germline, CDR1 SGHVS and CDR2 FQNEAQ. Deletions cut 6 bases from V and 3 bases from J, with 14 bases between. Concerning this clonotype: The antigen is undetermined.

TCRdb passed the 5' RACE reads through MiXCR, listing each CDR3 protein once. The table records around 280,000 distinct CDR3 sequences, approximately 8.5% of them present only once. This sample was also put to use in a study of yellow fever vaccine responses in identical twins. As that study records: Reports say the vaccine T cell response in twins looked partly convergent and partly personalized.

Sequencing input: memory (CD45RO+) T cells sorted from blood. The sequence derives from a woman younger than 30 in good health. The chain combines TRBV7-8 with TRBJ2-5; D may be TRBD2 (7 bases). The CDR3 region is CASRPGGLKETQYF. The CDR3 coding sequence is TGTGCCAGCAGGCCCGGGGGGCTTAAAGAGACCCAGTACTTC.